The next 18 T cell receptor beta chains were all read from a single sample in a study of T cells in localized non-small cell lung cancer. Here immunoSEQ multiplex PCR was the method, and the copy in TCRdb shows in-frame clones only, minus some. Of 750 to 950 clones listed, 23% were seen once; the top ten hold around 12%. Sequencing was performed on normal lung tissue next to the tumor, taken before any cancer treatment. Receptors originate from a woman aged 35 to 70 with stage III lung adenocarcinoma.

There are a few counts of this clone. The chain couples TRBV9 to TRBJ2-1, with TRBD2 matching 8 bases. Germline-derived CDR1 and CDR2 are SGDLS and YYNGEE. This CDR3 has 15 amino acids. V lost 5 bases, J lost 4 bases, and 8 bases stayed unmatched. The CDR3 here is CASSLSSGSYNEQFF. For the CDR3, the DNA is TGTGCCAGCAGTCTCTCTAGCGGGTCATACAATGAGCAGTTCTTC.

The rearrangement uses TRBV15 and TRBJ2-3; 7 positions match TRBD1. The germline CDR1 and CDR2 sequences are LNHNV and YYDKDF (reference sequence). The CDR3 spans 18 residues. Germline trimming cut 1 base from V and 2 bases from J; bases unmatched to any gene: 12. CDR3: CATSRVSPRTGFTDTQYF. The CDR3 coding sequence is TGTGCCACCAGCAGAGTTTCCCCCAGGACAGGTTTCACAGATACGCAGTATTTT. Full variable domain (remainder filled in from reference TRBV15 and TRBJ2-3): DAMVIQNPRYQVTQFGKPVTLSCSQTLNHNVMYWYQQKSSQAPKLLFHYYDKDFNNEADTPDNFQSRRPNTSFCFLDIRSPGLGDTAMYLCATSRVSPRTGFTDTQYFGPGTRLTVL.

As to this clone: Mismatch with germline at one junction end may stem from a read error. The chain uses TRBV6-8 and TRBJ2-1; 9 bases agree with TRBD1. CDR1 and CDR2 (germline): MNHGY, SAAAGT. This CDR3 region has 15 residues. The CDR3 DNA sequence: TGTGCCAGCAGTGACTCGACAGGGGGCTACAATGAGCAGTTCTTC. Its protein product is CASSDSTGGYNEQFF.

In its sample, this clone was seen a few times. The chain is built from TRBV19 and TRBJ1-2, with TRBD1 as a possible D gene (6 bases). The CDR3 is 13 amino acids. Germline CDR1 and CDR2: LNHDA and SQIVND (reference sequence). The germline V and J ends were trimmed by 0 bases and 8 bases, with 10 bases remaining between them. CDR3 bases: TGTGCCAGTAGTATAGATACAGGGAACGGCTACACCTTC. Translated, it gives CASSIDTGNGYTF.

This clone is large by share. J is TRBJ2-7 and V is TRBV11-3; weak D call: TRBD1 (5 bases). Germline CDR1 SGHNT, CDR2 YENEEA. The CDR3 loop spans 14 amino acids. V was shortened by 5 bases and J by 2 bases, with 13 bases between the two germline ends. This CDR3 reads CASSADQGPYEQYF. CDR3 in DNA: TGTGCCAGCAGCGCTGATCAGGGTCCCTACGAGCAGTACTTC.

The V and J genes are TRBV1 and TRBJ2-7. TRBV1 is classified as a pseudogene. CDR3 length: 15 residues. Written as DNA, the CDR3 is TGCGCCAGCAGCCTAGGGGACCATCGCCCCTACGAGCAGTACTTC. It is translated as CASSLGDHRPYEQYF.

This clone was seen a handful of times. The rearrangement links TRBV11-3 to TRBJ2-1; 12 bases agree with TRBD2. J lost 5 bases, V lost 5 bases, and 1 base had no gene match. There are 14 residues in the CDR3. Per germline, CDR1 SGHNT and CDR2 YENEEA. CDR3 nucleotide sequence: TGTGCCAGCAGCCGGACTAGCGGGGACAATGAGCAGTTCTTC. As protein: CASSRTSGDNEQFF.

This clone is medium-sized (0.01 to 0.1%) within its sample. This chain joins TRBV11-3 and TRBJ1-3; no clear D gene. Germline V gene sequence: CDR1 SGHNT, CDR2 YENEEA. The CDR3 is made up of 14 amino acids. Between the trimmed V and J ends, which lost 2 bases and 0 bases, there was a span of 5 bases. This CDR3 is CASSLTDSGNTIYF. The CDR3 coding sequence is TGTGCCAGCAGCTTAACAGACTCTGGAAACACCATATATTTT.

The chain uses TRBV14 and TRBJ1-6; tentatively, D is TRBD1 (5 bases). Trimming removed 2 bases at V and 9 bases at J, with 17 bases between. The CDR3 runs 16 residues. In germline, CDR1 is SGHDN, CDR2 FVKESK. CDR3 DNA sequence: TGTGCCAGCAGCCAAAATACATTACAGGCGGGTTCACCCCTCCACTTT. Amino acid sequence: CASSQNTLQAGSPLHF.

The chain has TRBV10-2 and TRBJ2-7, with 7 bases fitting TRBD1. The J segment lost 3 bases and the V segment lost 0 bases, leaving 14 bases of the junction unmatched. Germline values: CDR1 WSHSY, CDR2 SAAADI. This CDR3 is 18 amino acids long. The CDR3 region is CASSESPWTGPTFYEQYF. CDR3 sequence (DNA): TGCGCCAGCAGTGAGTCGCCCTGGACAGGTCCTACATTCTACGAGCAGTACTTC.

J is TRBJ2-7 and V is TRBV9, with a possible D match to TRBD2 (6 bases). The length of the CDR3 is 14 residues. V gave up 5 bases and J gave up 6 bases, with 18 bases separating them. CDR1 and CDR2 from the germline V gene are SGDLS and YYNGEE. The CDR3 loop reads CASSEGRLRGEQYF. DNA for the CDR3: TGTGCCAGCAGTGAAGGGAGGCTAAGGGGCGAGCAGTACTTC.

The J gene is TRBJ2-2, the V gene TRBV5-1, with 7 bases that match TRBD2. The CDR3 totals 16 residues. The V segment lost 0 bases and the J segment 1 base; nucleotides outside the gene matches: 3. Germline-derived CDR1 and CDR2 are SGHRS and YFSETQ. The CDR3 is CASSLESGVNTGELFF. CDR3 in DNA: TGCGCCAGCAGCTTGGAAAGCGGGGTGAACACCGGGGAGCTGTTTTTT.

The rearrangement links TRBV19 to TRBJ2-5; no definite D call. The CDR3 sequence is 13 residues long. V dropped 4 bases and J dropped 4 bases, with 10 bases sitting between them. The V gene's germline CDR1 is LNHDA and CDR2 SQIVND (reference sequence). The CDR3 region is CASSSTQAETQYF. The CDR3 DNA follows: TGTGCCAGTAGTAGCACCCAGGCAGAGACCCAGTACTTC. Together with reference TRBV19 and TRBJ2-5, the CDR3 gives the full variable domain: DGGITQSPKYLFRKEGQNVTLSCEQNLNHDAMYWYRQDPGQGLRLIYYSQIVNDFQKGDIAEGYSVSREKKESFPLTVTSAQKNPTAFYLCASSSTQAETQYFGPGTRLLVL.

The chain's CDR3 is CATKTSGSGGELFF. In nucleotides, the CDR3 is TGTGCCACCAAGACTAGCGGGAGTGGCGGGGAGCTGTTTTTT. The V call is TRBV19, the J call TRBJ2-2; 12 bases map to TRBD2. CDR1 LNHDA and CDR2 SQIVND come from the germline V gene (reference sequence). The junction had 7 bases not matched to a gene; V was cut back by 10 bases and J by 7 bases. The CDR3 is 14 residues long.

The rearrangement joins TRBV10-2 to TRBJ1-6; TRBD1 matches 11 bases. The V segment lost 5 bases and the J segment 7 bases; nucleotides outside the gene matches: 7. CDR3 size: 16 residues. Germline V gene data show CDR1 as WSHSY and CDR2 as SAAADI. The CDR3 region is CASSFGQGARNSPLHF. The CDR3 DNA sequence: TGCGCCAGCAGTTTCGGACAGGGGGCTCGGAATTCACCCCTCCACTTT.

The chain uses TRBV25-1 and TRBJ2-1, with 7 bases lining up with TRBD1. The CDR3 runs 13 residues. The ends lost 6 bases at V and 10 bases at J; junction bases unmatched: 9. The V gene's germline CDR1 is MGHDK and CDR2 SYGVNS. The CDR3, as DNA: TGTGCCAGCAGAAGACAGGGTTCGCGCGAGCAGTTCTTC. Translation: CASRRQGSREQFF.

This clone was recorded a few times. The rearrangement uses TRBV18 and TRBJ2-7; 9 bases match TRBD1. V lost 4 bases to trimming and J lost 4 bases; unmatched junction nucleotides: 8. The CDR3 loop spans 15 amino acids. Looked up from germline, CDR1 is KGHSH and CDR2 is LQKENI. CDR3 nucleotide sequence: TGTGCCAGCTCACAGACCGGGACAGGGTTTTACGAGCAGTACTTC. Its translation is CASSQTGTGFYEQYF.

V gene TRBV11-3 combines with J gene TRBJ2-3; D possibly matches TRBD1 or TRBD2 (6 bases each). Germline V gene lookup returns CDR1 SGHNT and CDR2 YENEEA. CDR3 length: 15 residues. V lost 6 bases and J lost 5, with 18 bases in between. In DNA, the CDR3 is TGTGCCAGCAGTACCCACTCCGGGGGCGGAGATACGCAGTATTTT. Translation gives CASSTHSGGGDTQYF.